This T cell receptor (beta chain) was recorded in a study of blood T cell repertoires in COVID-19. Method: immunoSEQ multiplex PCR; TCRdb's copy keeps in-frame clones and lacks some. The sample consists of 140,000 or so clones, roughly 85% of them appearing once. The germline CDR1 and CDR2 sequences are MNHEY and SMNVEV (reference sequence). The CDR3 has 13 amino acids. The V and J ends lost 2 bases and 2 bases respectively, with 6 bases between them. The TCR was taken from a man over 45 with acute or convalescent COVID-19. Sequences were obtained from peripheral blood. V usage is TRBV27 and J usage is TRBJ1-2, with D uncertain. In nucleotides, the CDR3 is TGTGCCAGCAGTTTACCGGGGAACTATGGCTACACCTTC. This sequence encodes CASSLPGNYGYTF.